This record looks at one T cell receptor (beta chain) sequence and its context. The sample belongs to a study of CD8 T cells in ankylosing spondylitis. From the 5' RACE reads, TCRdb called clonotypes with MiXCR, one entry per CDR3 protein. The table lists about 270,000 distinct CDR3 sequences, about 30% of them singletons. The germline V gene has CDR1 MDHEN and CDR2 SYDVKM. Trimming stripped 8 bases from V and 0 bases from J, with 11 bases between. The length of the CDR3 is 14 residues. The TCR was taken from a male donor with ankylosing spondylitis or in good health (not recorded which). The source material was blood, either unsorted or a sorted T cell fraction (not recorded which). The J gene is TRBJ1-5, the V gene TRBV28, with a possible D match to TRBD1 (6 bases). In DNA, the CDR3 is TGTGCCAGCCGAAGGGGGTATAGCAATCAGCCCCAGCATTTT. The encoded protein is CASRRGYSNQPQHF. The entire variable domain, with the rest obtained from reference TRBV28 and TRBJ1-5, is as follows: DVKVTQSSRYLVKRTGEKVFLECVQDMDHENMFWYRQDPGLGLRLIYFSYDVKMKEKGDIPEGYSVSREKKERFSLILESASTNQTSMYLCASRRGYSNQPQHFGDGTRLSIL.